This T cell receptor beta chain was recorded in a study of T cells expressing NK-cell markers (dated by TCRdb to the early 2020s). Regarding the complete study: TCR beta-chain repertoires were profiled in sorted CD3+CD56+NKG2C+, CD3+CD56+NKG2C- and CD3+CD56-NKG2C+ T-cell subsets from about 8 donors. The study sequenced eight donors, all healthy volunteers chosen at random: three men and five women. Among the eight sequenced donors, only one was HCMV-seronegative, while the other seven were HCMV-seropositive. Libraries were sequenced as 2 x 150 bp reads on Illumina HiSeq 2000/2500, MiSeq or NextSeq.

Notes on this clonotype: Its antigen is not yet known.

Per the germline V gene (reference sequence), LNHDA is the CDR1 and SQIVND is the CDR2. From the cysteine up to the phenylalanine, the CDR3 has a length of 12 residues. DNA was not recorded. TCRdb records Illumina HiSeq 2000 as the sequencer. The TCR beta cDNA libraries were made using 5'RACE template switching, a step that added both a universal primer site and unique molecular identifiers. Priming for cDNA synthesis came from the TCR beta constant segment, and two successive PCR amplification steps followed. The published analysis was carried out like this. MIGEC handled demultiplexing of the reads and grouping by UMI, while MiTCR was used to assemble and quantify clonotypes. To remove erroneous sequences, TCR cDNA sequences were retained only when supported by two or more reads. The tcR package was used for downstream repertoire analysis, and clonotypes were matched between fractions using CDR3 nucleotide sequence together with V segment. VDJmatch was used to annotate antigen specificity against VDJdb, with one amino acid substitution in CDR3 allowed. The reads underwent TCRdb reprocessing, giving one record for each CDR3 protein sequence and no DNA. The V and J calls reflect TCRdb's pipeline rather than the authors' work. For this sample, the table gives approximately 420,000 distinct CDR3 sequences. The ten largest clones take up roughly a tenth of the sample.

To determine HCMV serostatus, a commercial ELISA kit was used to detect HCMV-specific IgG in serum. Ficoll density gradient centrifugation was used to isolate peripheral blood mononuclear cells from blood. Overall results and qualifications from the work: Whether the expanded NKG2C-expressing T cell clones were specific for HCMV antigens remained unclear. In more than five donors, the dominant CD3+CD56+NKG2C+ clonotypes ranked among the top 10 CD8+ clonotypes, making up about 1.0-8% of CD8+ T cells. Those dominant clonotypes were again the most abundant among CD3+CD56-NKG2C+ cells in a few donors, at about 28.3-60.1%.

The TCR comes from a woman aged 50 to 65 in good health. Donor details come from another sample of the same person, matched by shared clones. Here the chain combines TRBV19 and TRBJ2-5; TCRdb calls TRBD2, which cannot be checked without DNA. Input material: blood T cells: a sorted CD56 or NKG2C T cell subset, CD4+ or CD8+ T cells, or bulk PBMC T cells (not recorded which). For the CDR3, the sequence is CASRLAGETQYF.